What follows are 13 T cell receptor beta chains derived from one specimen sequenced in a study of cytomegalovirus exposure and HLA in healthy donors. The study ran its PCR with 60 Vbeta and 13 Jbeta primers. This table comes from immunoSEQ multiplex PCR, and its TCRdb copy is limited to in-frame clones, with some not included. With 40,000 or so clones in the sample, the ten largest clones hold around 7.4%. Sequences were obtained from PBMCs. The receptors shown here come from a male donor in good health and CMV-seronegative.

The chain is built from TRBV30 and TRBJ2-7; 9 bases fit TRBD2. CDR3 size: 14 residues. Trimming at V came to 4 bases and at J to 6 bases, leaving 10 bases not matched to a gene. The germline V gene encodes CDR1 GTSNPN and CDR2 SVGIG (reference sequence). CDR3 bases: TGTGCCTGGATCACTCGGAGTAGCGGGGGCGAGCAGTACTTC. Protein sequence: CAWITRSSGGEQYF.

The CDR3 region is CASSLTGHFKETQYF. The CDR3 DNA follows: TGTGCCAGCAGCTTAACGGGACACTTCAAGGAGACCCAGTACTTC. The chain links TRBV7-3 to TRBJ2-5, with D maybe TRBD1 (6 bases). Germline lookup yields CDR1 SGHTA and CDR2 FQGTGA. V lost 0 bases and J 5 bases, leaving 13 bases between the germline ends. The CDR3 is 15 amino acids. Complete variable domain (other parts from reference TRBV7-3 and TRBJ2-5): GAGVSQTPSNKVTEKGKYVELRCDPISGHTALYWYRQSLGQGPEFLIYFQGTGAADDSGLPNDRFFAVRPEGSVSTLKIQRTERGDSAVYLCASSLTGHFKETQYFGPGTRLLVL.

The chain recombines TRBV10-3 with TRBJ1-1; a weak D match, TRBD1 (6 bases). The CDR3 spans 12 residues. Germline-derived CDR1 and CDR2 are ENHRY and SYGVKD. Trimming stripped 2 bases from V and 7 bases from J, with 8 bases between. CDR3 bases: TGTGCCATCAGTGAGACAGGGAATGAAGCTTTCTTT. Residues: CAISETGNEAFF.

The chain couples TRBV19 to TRBJ2-1, with TRBD2 matching over 14 bases. With V trimmed by 4 bases and J by 0 bases, 5 bases remained unmatched. CDR3 length: 18 residues. CDR1 is LNHDA, CDR2 SQIVND, per germline (reference sequence). The CDR3 here is CASSTTGTSGSSYNEQFF. CDR3 sequence (DNA): TGTGCCAGTAGTACAACCGGGACTAGCGGGAGCTCCTACAATGAGCAGTTCTTC.

The CDR3 region is CASSLSGNTEAFF. CDR3 nucleotides: TGTGCCAGCAGCTTATCAGGCAACACTGAAGCTTTCTTT. V is TRBV11-3 and J is TRBJ1-1; D uncertain. The CDR3 totals 13 residues. V was shortened by 2 bases and J by 2 bases, with 6 bases between the two germline ends. Germline assignment: CDR1 SGHNT and CDR2 YENEEA.

This chain links TRBV7-9 with TRBJ2-1, with 9 bases aligning to TRBD1. V gave up 5 bases and J gave up 5 bases; unmatched junction bases: 10. CDR3 length equals 16 residues. The germline gives CDR1 SEHNR, CDR2 FQNEAQ (reference sequence). CDR3 coding DNA: TGTGCCAGCAGCCCATACGGGACAGGGATTAACAATGAGCAGTTCTTC. It translates to CASSPYGTGINNEQFF.

The chain is built from TRBV5-1 and TRBJ1-4; D is perhaps TRBD1 (5 bases). CDR3 length: 16 amino acids. CDR1 and CDR2 from the germline V gene are SGHRS and YFSETQ. V lost 0 bases and J 3 bases, leaving 12 bases between the germline ends. The CDR3 loop reads CASSLVPETANEKLFF. CDR3 nucleotides: TGCGCCAGCAGCTTGGTGCCCGAGACAGCTAATGAAAAACTGTTTTTT.

The V and J genes are TRBV7-2 and TRBJ2-1; 8 nucleotides line up with TRBD2. Trimming at V came to 5 bases and at J to 4 bases, leaving 10 bases not matched to a gene. Per germline, CDR1 SGHTA and CDR2 FQGNSA. The CDR3 runs to 16 residues. For the CDR3, the DNA is TGTGCCAGCAGCCCGCCGGGAGGGCCGGGATACAATGAGCAGTTCTTC. This codes for CASSPPGGPGYNEQFF.

The chain is built from TRBV5-4 and TRBJ2-5, with D perhaps TRBD2 (5 bases). Germline CDR1 and CDR2: SGHNT and YYREEE (reference sequence). Between the trimmed V and J ends, which lost 1 base and 3 bases, there was a span of 10 bases. This CDR3 comprises 14 residues. The CDR3, as DNA: TGTGCCAGCAGCTTGTCTACGGGGAAAGAGACCCAGTACTTC. It codes for CASSLSTGKETQYF.

The rearrangement uses TRBV25-1 and TRBJ2-1; 9 nucleotides line up with TRBD2. Germline trimming cut 2 bases from V and 10 bases from J; bases unmatched to any gene: 3. Germline V gene lookup returns CDR1 MGHDK and CDR2 SYGVNS. The length of the CDR3 is 13 residues. CDR3 sequence reads: CASSERSGREQFF. The CDR3 DNA reads as TGTGCCAGCAGTGAAAGGAGCGGGAGGGAGCAGTTCTTC.

V and J are TRBV2 and TRBJ2-7, with D possibly being TRBD1 (6 bases). Per the germline V gene, CDR1 is SNHLY and CDR2 is FYNNEI. Trimming left V 6 bases short and J 5 bases short, with 14 bases between. The CDR3 consists of 13 residues. The CDR3 nucleotides read TGTGCCAGCAGCGTCATACAGGGAAACGAGCAGTACTTC. It translates to CASSVIQGNEQYF.

This chain joins TRBV14 and TRBJ1-3; the D gene is possibly TRBD1 (5 bases). The CDR3 loop spans 15 amino acids. From germline, CDR1 is SGHDN and CDR2 FVKESK. Trimming cost V 2 bases and J 0 bases, with 8 bases left between them. The CDR3, as DNA: TGTGCCAGCAGCCAACAGGGTTACTCTGGAAACACCATATATTTT. Protein: CASSQQGYSGNTIYF.

The chain carries TRBV6-4 and TRBJ2-1; 13 positions match TRBD2. After removal of 0 bases from V and 7 bases from J, the junction contained 3 bases not matched to a gene. The CDR3 sequence is 16 residues long. Per germline, CDR1 MRHNA and CDR2 SNTAGT. CDR3 region: CASSDSGTSGINEQFF. CDR3 DNA: TGTGCCAGCAGTGACTCGGGGACTAGCGGGATTAATGAGCAGTTCTTC.